This T cell receptor beta chain is from a study of PD-1 blockade in classical Hodgkin lymphoma. CDR1 is SGDLS and CDR2 is YYNGEE in the germline V gene. The CDR3 spans 16 residues. With 0 bases removed from V and 0 bases from J, the gap between germline ends came to 12 bases. All trial patients relapsed after autologous stem cell transplantation. The method was immunoSEQ multiplex PCR; TCRdb's version includes in-frame clones alone and lacks a portion of them. This sample yields about 28,000 clones, of which over 80% are seen a single time; roughly 22% belongs to the top ten. The material was peripheral blood mononuclear cells (PBMCs), obtained before the second cycle of nivolumab. The receptor's source is a human donor with classical Hodgkin lymphoma. This chain connects TRBV9 to TRBJ2-5; weak D call: TRBD2 (6 bases). Written as DNA, the CDR3 is TGTGCCAGCAGCGTAGGAGTAGCGGAACACCAAGAGACCCAGTACTTC. Translating gives CASSVGVAEHQETQYF. The variable domain in full, with the rest retrieved from reference TRBV9 and TRBJ2-5, is DSGVTQTPKHLITATGQRVTLRCSPRSGDLSVYWYQQSLDQGLQFLIQYYNGEERAKGNILERFSAQQFPDLHSELNLSSLELGDSALYFCASSVGVAEHQETQYFGPGTRLLVL.